This record concerns one T cell receptor (beta chain) sequence. Enrolled during active infection, Seattle patients were then followed longitudinally. Authors' data handling: The assay estimated nucleated cells by amplifying reference gene primers. The method was immunoSEQ multiplex PCR; TCRdb's version includes in-frame clones alone and lacks a portion of them. V, J and clone size reflect that table, while D and trimming were determined from the DNA. In the table there are 95,000 to 150,000 clones, roughly 89% of which are singletons. This record comes from a study of blood T cell repertoires in COVID-19. For the study at large: Nucleic acid was either cDNA or gDNA, and it came from T cells, B-cell-depleted T cells, or PBMCs.

The CDR3 has 14 amino acids. The germline V gene encodes CDR1 SGHVS and CDR2 FQNEAQ. The V and J ends lost 5 bases and 8 bases, in that order; junction bases with no gene match: 8. The chain uses TRBV7-8 and TRBJ1-1; 10 positions match TRBD1. The sequence was collected from a woman aged 60-75 years with COVID-19, enrolled during active disease. Sequencing was performed on peripheral blood. CDR3: CASSRDRGQGEAFF. Written as DNA, the CDR3 is TGTGCCAGCAGCCGAGACAGGGGGCAAGGGGAAGCTTTCTTT.